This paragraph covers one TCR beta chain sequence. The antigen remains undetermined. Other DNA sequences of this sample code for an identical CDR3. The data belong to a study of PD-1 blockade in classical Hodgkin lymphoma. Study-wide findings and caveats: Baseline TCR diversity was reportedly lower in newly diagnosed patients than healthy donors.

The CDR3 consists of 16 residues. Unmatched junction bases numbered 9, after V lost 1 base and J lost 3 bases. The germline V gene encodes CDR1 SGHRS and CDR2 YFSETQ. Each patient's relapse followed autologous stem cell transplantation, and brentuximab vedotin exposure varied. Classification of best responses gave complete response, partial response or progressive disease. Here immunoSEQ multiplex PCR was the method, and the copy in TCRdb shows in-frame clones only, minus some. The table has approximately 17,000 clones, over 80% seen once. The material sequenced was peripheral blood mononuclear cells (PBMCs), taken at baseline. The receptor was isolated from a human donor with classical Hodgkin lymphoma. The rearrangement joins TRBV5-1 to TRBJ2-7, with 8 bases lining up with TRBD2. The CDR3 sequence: CASSLRGAGELYEQYF. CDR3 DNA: TGCGCCAGCAGCTTGCGAGGAGCGGGGGAGCTCTACGAGCAGTACTTC.